This T cell receptor (beta chain) was sequenced in a study of OX40 agonist ivuxolimab in advanced cancers. Study-wide points: Which antigen the expanded peripheral T cells recognized is unknown. Among the lowest levels of clonal expansion were found in partial responders at 0.1-3.0 mg/kg.

This clone has just one count. As yet, its antigen is unknown. Sequencing was performed with immunoSEQ multiplex PCR; in TCRdb, only in-frame clones are kept and a portion is missing. The sample holds 90,000 or so clones, about 91% seen once. Per the germline V gene, CDR1 is MNHEY and CDR2 is SMNVEV (reference sequence). The CDR3 spans 14 residues. V dropped 8 bases and J dropped 3 bases, with 14 bases sitting between them. The source was CD4+ or CD8+ T cells sorted from blood, collected in a trial of the OX40 agonist ivuxolimab. The clonotype was recovered from an adult with an advanced solid tumor such as melanoma, head and neck, liver or kidney cancer. V is TRBV27 and J is TRBJ1-3, with D unclear. This CDR3 reads CASGKTSSGNTIYF. The CDR3 nucleotides read TGTGCCAGCGGCAAGACATCGAGTGGAAACACCATATATTTT.